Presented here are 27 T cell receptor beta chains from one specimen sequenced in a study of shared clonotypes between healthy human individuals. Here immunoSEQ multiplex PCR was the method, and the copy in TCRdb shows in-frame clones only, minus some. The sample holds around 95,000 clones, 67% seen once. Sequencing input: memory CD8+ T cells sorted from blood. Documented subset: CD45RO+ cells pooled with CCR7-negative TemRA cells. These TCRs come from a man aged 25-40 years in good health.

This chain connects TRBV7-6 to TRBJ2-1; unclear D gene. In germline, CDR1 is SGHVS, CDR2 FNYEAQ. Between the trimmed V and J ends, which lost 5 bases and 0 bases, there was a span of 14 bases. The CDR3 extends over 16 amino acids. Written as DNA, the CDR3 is TGTGCCAGCAGCACCTCTAGTGCTAGCTCCTACAATGAGCAGTTCTTC. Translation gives CASSTSSASSYNEQFF. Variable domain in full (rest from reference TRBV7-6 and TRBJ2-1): GAGVSQSPRYKVTKRGQDVALRCDPISGHVSLYWYRQALGQGPEFLTYFNYEAQQDKSGLPNDRFSAERPEGSISTLTIQRTEQRDSAMYRCASSTSSASSYNEQFFGPGTRLTVL.

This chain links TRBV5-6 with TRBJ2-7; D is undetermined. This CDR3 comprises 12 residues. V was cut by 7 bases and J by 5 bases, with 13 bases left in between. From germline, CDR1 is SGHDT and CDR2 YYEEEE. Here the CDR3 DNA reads TGTGCCAGCGGTCTCTCTAACCACGAGCAGTACTTC. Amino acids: CASGLSNHEQYF.

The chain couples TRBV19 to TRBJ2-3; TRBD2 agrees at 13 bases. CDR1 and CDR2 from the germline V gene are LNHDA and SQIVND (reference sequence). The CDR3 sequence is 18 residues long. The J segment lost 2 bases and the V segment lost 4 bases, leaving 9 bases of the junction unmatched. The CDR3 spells CASSTGLAGNIFTDTQYF. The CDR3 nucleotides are TGTGCCAGTAGTACGGGACTAGCGGGAAACATATTCACAGATACGCAGTATTTT.

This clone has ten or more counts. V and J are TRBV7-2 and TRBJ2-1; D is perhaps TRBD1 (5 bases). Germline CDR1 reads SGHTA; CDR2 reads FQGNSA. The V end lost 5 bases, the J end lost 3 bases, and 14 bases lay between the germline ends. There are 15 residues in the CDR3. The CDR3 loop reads CASSETTAIYNEQFF. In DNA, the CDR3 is TGTGCCAGCAGCGAAACGACAGCAATCTACAATGAGCAGTTCTTC.

CDR3 sequence: CASSMVWRPGPGELFF. CDR3 nucleotides: TGTGCCAGTAGTATGGTATGGCGCCCTGGACCCGGGGAGCTGTTTTTT. The chain couples TRBV19 to TRBJ2-2, with unresolved D. The CDR3 runs to 16 residues. With 3 bases removed from V and 6 bases from J, the gap between germline ends came to 17 bases. Germline CDR1 LNHDA, CDR2 SQIVND (reference sequence).

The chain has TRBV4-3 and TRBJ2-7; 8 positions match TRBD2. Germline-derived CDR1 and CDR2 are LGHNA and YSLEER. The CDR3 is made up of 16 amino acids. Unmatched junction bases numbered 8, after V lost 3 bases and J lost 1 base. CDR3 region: CASSHAAGARSYEQYF. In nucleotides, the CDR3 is TGCGCCAGCAGCCATGCAGCGGGAGCTAGGTCCTACGAGCAGTACTTC.

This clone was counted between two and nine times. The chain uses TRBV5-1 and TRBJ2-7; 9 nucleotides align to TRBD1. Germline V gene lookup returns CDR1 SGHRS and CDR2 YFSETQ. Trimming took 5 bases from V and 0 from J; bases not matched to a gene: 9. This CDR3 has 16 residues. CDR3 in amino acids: CASRKATGGSSYEQYF. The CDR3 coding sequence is TGCGCCAGCAGAAAAGCAACAGGGGGCAGCTCCTACGAGCAGTACTTC.

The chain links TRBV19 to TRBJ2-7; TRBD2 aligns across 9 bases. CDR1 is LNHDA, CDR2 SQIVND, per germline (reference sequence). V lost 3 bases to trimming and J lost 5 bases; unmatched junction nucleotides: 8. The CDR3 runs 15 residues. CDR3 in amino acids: CASSIGVAGEDEQYF. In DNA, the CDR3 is TGTGCCAGTAGTATCGGGGTAGCGGGAGAGGACGAGCAGTACTTC.

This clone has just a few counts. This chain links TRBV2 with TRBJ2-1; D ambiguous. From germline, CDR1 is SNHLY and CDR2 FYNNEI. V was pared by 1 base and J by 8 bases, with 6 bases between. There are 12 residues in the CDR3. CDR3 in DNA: TGTGCCAGCAGTGAAGTTGGGGATGAGCAGTTCTTC. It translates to CASSEVGDEQFF.

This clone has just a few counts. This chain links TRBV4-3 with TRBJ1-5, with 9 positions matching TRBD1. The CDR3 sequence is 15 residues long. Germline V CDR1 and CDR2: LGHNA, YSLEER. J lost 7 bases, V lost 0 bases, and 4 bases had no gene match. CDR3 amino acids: CASSQDMGQGQPQHF. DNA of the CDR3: TGCGCCAGCAGCCAAGATATGGGACAGGGACAGCCCCAGCATTTT.

The CDR3 DNA follows: TGTGCCAGCAGTTTTAGAGACAGGGCGGTGGGCAATGAGCAGTTCTTC. It translates to CASSFRDRAVGNEQFF. The genes are TRBV6-5 and TRBJ2-1; 7 positions agree with TRBD1. V gave up 4 bases and J gave up 6 bases; unmatched junction bases: 12. This CDR3 is built from 16 residues. CDR1 MNHEY and CDR2 SVGAGI come from the germline V gene.

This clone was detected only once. The CDR3 loop is CSVRDSSNYGYTF. The CDR3 region has the DNA TGCAGCGTTCGTGACAGTTCTAACTATGGCTACACCTTC. The rearrangement uses TRBV29-1 and TRBJ1-2, with D possibly TRBD1 on 5 matching bases. This CDR3 spans 13 amino acids. Per germline, CDR1 SQVTM and CDR2 ANQGSEA. Trimming pared 5 bases from V and 0 bases from J, leaving 10 bases between.

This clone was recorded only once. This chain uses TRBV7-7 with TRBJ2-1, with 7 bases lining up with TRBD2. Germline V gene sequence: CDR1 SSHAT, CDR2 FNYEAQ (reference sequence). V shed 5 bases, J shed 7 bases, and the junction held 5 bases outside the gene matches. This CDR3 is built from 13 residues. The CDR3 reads CASSPGGGNEQFF. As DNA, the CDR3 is TGTGCCAGCAGCCCGGGAGGAGGGAATGAGCAGTTCTTC.

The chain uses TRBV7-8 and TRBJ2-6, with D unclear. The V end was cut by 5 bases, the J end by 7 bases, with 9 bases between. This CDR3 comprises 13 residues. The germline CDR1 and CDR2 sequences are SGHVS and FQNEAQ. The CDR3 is CASSLVPANVLTF. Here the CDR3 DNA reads TGTGCCAGCAGCCTCGTACCCGCCAACGTCCTGACTTTC.

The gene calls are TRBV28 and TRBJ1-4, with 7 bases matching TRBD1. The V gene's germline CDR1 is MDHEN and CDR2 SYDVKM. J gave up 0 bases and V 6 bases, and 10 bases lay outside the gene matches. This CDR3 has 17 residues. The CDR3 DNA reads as TGTGCCAGCAGGACCTTGACAGGGATCGCAACTAATGAAAAACTGTTTTTT. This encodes CASRTLTGIATNEKLFF. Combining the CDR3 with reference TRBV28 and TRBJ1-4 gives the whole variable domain DVKVTQSSRYLVKRTGEKVFLECVQDMDHENMFWYRQDPGLGLRLIYFSYDVKMKEKGDIPEGYSVSREKKERFSLILESASTNQTSMYLCASRTLTGIATNEKLFFGSGTQLSVL.

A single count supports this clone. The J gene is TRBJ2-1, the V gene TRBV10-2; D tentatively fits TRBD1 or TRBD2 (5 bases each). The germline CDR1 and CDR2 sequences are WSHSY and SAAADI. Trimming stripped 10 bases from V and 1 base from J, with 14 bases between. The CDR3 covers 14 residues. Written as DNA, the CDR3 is TGCGCCACCCGAGGGGCTGGTTCCTACAATGAGCAGTTCTTC. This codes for CATRGAGSYNEQFF.

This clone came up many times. The CDR3 DNA reads as TGTGCCAGCAGTTCGGGCCTAGCGGTTACAGATACGCAGTATTTT. The encoded protein is CASSSGLAVTDTQYF. The chain couples TRBV6-6 to TRBJ2-3; TRBD2 matches 7 bases. V shed 4 bases, J shed 3 bases, and the junction held 7 bases outside the gene matches. The CDR3 is 15 amino acids. Per the germline V gene, CDR1 is MNHNY and CDR2 is SVGAGI (reference sequence).

CDR3 region: CASSQDTPIRGLSYEQYF. In DNA, the CDR3 is TGCGCCAGCAGCCAGGATACCCCCATAAGGGGACTATCCTACGAGCAGTACTTC. This chain joins TRBV4-3 and TRBJ2-7; TRBD2 matches 7 bases. With V trimmed by 3 bases and J by 1 base, 15 bases remained unmatched. The CDR3 is 18 residues long. Germline V gene data show CDR1 as LGHNA and CDR2 as YSLEER.

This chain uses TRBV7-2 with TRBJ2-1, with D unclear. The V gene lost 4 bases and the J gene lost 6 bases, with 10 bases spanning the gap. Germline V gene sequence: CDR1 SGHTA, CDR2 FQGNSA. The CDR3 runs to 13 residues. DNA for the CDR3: TGTGCCAGCAGCTCAATACCCAGCAATGAGCAGTTCTTC. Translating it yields CASSSIPSNEQFF.

CDR3 protein: CASSSPHRDANNEAFF. Written as DNA, the CDR3 is TGTGCCAGCAGCTCACCCCACAGGGACGCCAATAATGAAGCTTTCTTT. V usage is TRBV7-6 and J usage is TRBJ1-1, with a tentative D call TRBD1 (6 bases). Per the germline V gene, CDR1 is SGHVS and CDR2 is FNYEAQ. This CDR3 region has 16 residues. The V and J ends lost 4 bases and 7 bases respectively, with 22 bases between them.

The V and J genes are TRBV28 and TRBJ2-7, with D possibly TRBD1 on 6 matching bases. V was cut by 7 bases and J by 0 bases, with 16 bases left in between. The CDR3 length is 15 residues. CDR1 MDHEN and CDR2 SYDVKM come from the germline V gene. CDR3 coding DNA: TGTGCCAGCAATAAAGGCCGGGACAACTCCTACGAGCAGTACTTC. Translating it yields CASNKGRDNSYEQYF.

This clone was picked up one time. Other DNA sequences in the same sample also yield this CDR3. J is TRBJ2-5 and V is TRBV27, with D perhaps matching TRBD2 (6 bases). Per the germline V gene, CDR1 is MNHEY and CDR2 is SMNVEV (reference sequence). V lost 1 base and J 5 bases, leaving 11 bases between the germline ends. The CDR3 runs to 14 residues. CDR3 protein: CASSLLGGEETQYF. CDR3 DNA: TGTGCCAGCAGTTTATTAGGAGGGGAGGAGACCCAGTACTTC.

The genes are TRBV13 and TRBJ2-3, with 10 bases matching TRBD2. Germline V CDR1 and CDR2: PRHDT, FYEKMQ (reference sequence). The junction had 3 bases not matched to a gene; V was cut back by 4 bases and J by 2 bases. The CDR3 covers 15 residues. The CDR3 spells CASSSLAGATDTQYF. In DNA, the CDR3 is TGTGCCAGCAGCTCGCTAGCGGGGGCCACAGATACGCAGTATTTT.

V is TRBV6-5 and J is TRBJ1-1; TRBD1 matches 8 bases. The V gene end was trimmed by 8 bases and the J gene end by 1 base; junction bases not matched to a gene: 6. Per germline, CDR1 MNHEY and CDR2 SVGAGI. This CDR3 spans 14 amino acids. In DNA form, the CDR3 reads TGTGCCAGCGCAGTACAGGGGGGGAACACTGAAGCTTTCTTT. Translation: CASAVQGGNTEAFF.

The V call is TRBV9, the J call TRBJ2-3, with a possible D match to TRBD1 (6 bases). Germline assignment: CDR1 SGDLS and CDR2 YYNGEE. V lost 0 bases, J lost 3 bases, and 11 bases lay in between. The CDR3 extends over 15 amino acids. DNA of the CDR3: TGTGCCAGCAGCGTAGTGGGGGCCTGGACAGATACGCAGTATTTT. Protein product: CASSVVGAWTDTQYF.

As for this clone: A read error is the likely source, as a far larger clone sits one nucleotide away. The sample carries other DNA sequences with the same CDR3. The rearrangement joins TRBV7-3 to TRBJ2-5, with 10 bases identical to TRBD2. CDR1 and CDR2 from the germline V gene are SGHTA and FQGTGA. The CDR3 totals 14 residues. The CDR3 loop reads CASSLTSGKETQYF. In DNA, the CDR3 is TGTGCCAGCAGCCTAACTAGCGGGAAAGAGACCCAGTACTTC.

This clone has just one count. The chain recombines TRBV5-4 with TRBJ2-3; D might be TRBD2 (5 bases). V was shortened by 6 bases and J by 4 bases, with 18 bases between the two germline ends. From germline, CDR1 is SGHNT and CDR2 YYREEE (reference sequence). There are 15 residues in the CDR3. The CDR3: CASTSVRTGADTQYF. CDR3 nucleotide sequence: TGTGCCAGCACCTCGGTCCGTACCGGGGCAGATACGCAGTATTTT.